The 27 T cell receptor beta chains reported below all come from one sample, sequenced in a study of metastatic and nonmetastatic thyroid tumors. Among the patients, none had received any treatment before thyroid surgery. Using MiXCR, TCRdb reanalyzed the PCR reads. The table lists around 2,200 clones, approximately 40% of them singletons, with approximately 99.3% in the top ten. Material for sequencing was adjacent normal tissue. The receptor set was obtained from a female donor with papillary thyroid cancer or a benign thyroid nodule (not recorded which). Some clones in this sample may be carry-over from other donors' samples.

V and J are TRBV28 and TRBJ2-2; no clear D gene. V was trimmed by 8 bases and J by 3 bases, leaving 10 bases between them. This CDR3 comprises 13 residues. The V gene's germline CDR1 is MDHEN and CDR2 SYDVKM. CDR3 loop: CASDNTDTGELFF. The DNA for the CDR3 is TGTGCCAGCGATAATACGGACACCGGGGAGCTGTTTTTT.

A single count supports this clone. The chain combines TRBV11-2 with TRBJ2-1; D remains ambiguous. The CDR3 has 16 amino acids. The germline gives CDR1 SGHAT, CDR2 FQNNGV. Trimming cost V 3 bases and J 0 bases, with 12 bases left between them. CDR3 sequence (DNA): TGTGCCAGCAGCTTTCGAGCTCCGAGCTCCTACAATGAGCAGTTCTTC. Protein product: CASSFRAPSSYNEQFF.

The V call is TRBV9, the J call TRBJ2-7, with no clear D. Germline CDR1 and CDR2: SGDLS and YYNGEE. V lost 5 bases and J 1 base, leaving 10 bases between the germline ends. The CDR3 loop spans 13 amino acids. This CDR3 reads CASRPGDSYEQYF. In DNA, the CDR3 is TGTGCCAGCAGACCGGGTGATTCCTACGAGCAGTACTTC.

V usage is TRBV11-2 and J usage is TRBJ2-3, with D tentatively TRBD2 (6 bases). The CDR3 sequence is 14 residues long. V was clipped by 6 bases and J by 5 bases, with 15 bases between them. CDR1 and CDR2 (germline): SGHAT, FQNNGV. This CDR3 reads CASSYSGVLDTQYF. DNA of the CDR3: TGTGCCAGCAGTTACTCGGGGGTTTTAGATACGCAGTATTTT.

The CDR3 DNA follows: TGCAGTGCTAGGATAGCGGGGGGGATGGGTGAGCAGTTCTTC. Translation: CSARIAGGMGEQFF. This rearrangement joins TRBV20-1 to TRBJ2-4, with 11 positions matching TRBD2. The assigned J gene may be wrong: the sequence end matches TRBJ2-1 better. Per germline, CDR1 DFQATT and CDR2 SNEGSKA (reference sequence). CDR3 length equals 14 residues.

The V call is TRBV5-1, the J call TRBJ1-1; a weak D match, TRBD1 (6 bases). V gave up 2 bases and J gave up 1 base, with 6 bases separating them. This CDR3 contains 13 residues. Looked up from germline, CDR1 is SGHRS and CDR2 is YFSETQ. CDR3 sequence: CASSLGGNTEAFF. The CDR3 nucleotides are TGCGCCAGCAGCTTAGGGGGGAACACTGAAGCTTTCTTT. The full variable domain, its missing parts supplied by reference TRBV5-1 and TRBJ1-1, is KAGVTQTPRYLIKTRGQQVTLSCSPISGHRSVSWYQQTPGQGLQFLFEYFSETQRNKGNFPGRFSGRQFSNSRSEMNVSTLELGDSALYLCASSLGGNTEAFFGQGTRLTVV.

The chain joins TRBV20-1 to TRBJ2-6; perhaps TRBD1 as D (5 bases). The CDR3 is 17 amino acids. Germline V gives CDR1 DFQATT, CDR2 SNEGSKA (reference sequence). The V and J ends lost 0 bases and 0 bases respectively, with 12 bases between them. The CDR3 protein is CSARDRQTSSGANVLTF. The CDR3 DNA follows: TGCAGTGCTAGAGATCGACAGACCAGCTCTGGGGCCAACGTCCTGACTTTC.

This chain uses TRBV20-1 with TRBJ2-7; 11 nucleotides align to TRBD2. The CDR3 is made up of 15 amino acids. J lost 6 bases, V lost 3 bases, and 10 bases had no gene match. Germline V gene lookup returns CDR1 DFQATT and CDR2 SNEGSKA (reference sequence). CDR3 in DNA: TGCAGTGCTAGCCACCTGGGACTAGCGGCTCGCGAGCAGTACTTC. Its protein product is CSASHLGLAAREQYF.

The chain has TRBV15 and TRBJ2-7, with TRBD2 matching 8 bases. The ends lost 0 bases at V and 4 bases at J; junction bases unmatched: 5. CDR1 is LNHNV, CDR2 YYDKDF, per germline (reference sequence). The CDR3 has 15 residues. The CDR3: CATSRDVAGGYEQYF. The CDR3 nucleotides are TGTGCCACCAGCAGAGATGTGGCGGGGGGTTACGAGCAGTACTTC.

This chain uses TRBV30 with TRBJ1-2; a possible D gene is TRBD1 (6 bases). CDR1 and CDR2 (germline): GTSNPN, SVGIG (reference sequence). This CDR3 spans 15 amino acids. The chain's CDR3 is CVRTRGGTFNYGYTF. The CDR3 nucleotides are TGTGTCCGGACACGGGGCGGGACATTCAACTATGGCTACACCTTC.

There are a few counts of this clone. The rearrangement joins TRBV19 to TRBJ2-7; possible D gene TRBD2, 6 bases. Germline values: CDR1 LNHDA, CDR2 SQIVND (reference sequence). V was pared by 3 bases and J by 3 bases, with 12 bases between. The CDR3 is made up of 14 amino acids. The CDR3 region has the DNA TGTGCCAGTAGTATTCGGGGGACCTTCTACGAGCAGTACTTC. It codes for CASSIRGTFYEQYF.

The chain employs TRBV19 and TRBJ1-2; maybe TRBD1 (5 bases). The length of the CDR3 is 13 residues. The germline V gene has CDR1 LNHDA and CDR2 SQIVND (reference sequence). The ends were cut back, 9 bases at V and 5 bases at J, with 16 bases in the middle. CDR3 in amino acids: CASGVPGRYGYTF. The CDR3, as DNA: TGTGCCAGCGGGGTTCCAGGGAGGTATGGCTACACCTTC.

This clone showed up just once. The chain links TRBV7-3 to TRBJ2-2; no firm D call. This CDR3 comprises 18 residues. V lost 3 bases to trimming and J lost 2 bases, with 19 bases between them. Germline lookup yields CDR1 SGHTA and CDR2 FQGTGA. The CDR3 DNA is TGTGCCAGCAGCTTCCCGCGCTTTGGTCAGATCAACACCGGGGAGCTGTTTTTT. Translating gives CASSFPRFGQINTGELFF.

This clone has just a few counts. The chain has TRBV11-2 and TRBJ1-2; TRBD1 agrees at 9 bases. V gave up 0 bases and J gave up 7 bases; unmatched junction bases: 6. Germline V gives CDR1 SGHAT, CDR2 FQNNGV. CDR3 length: 15 residues. CDR3 DNA sequence: TGTGCCAGCAGCTTAGAACGAACAGGGGGCCTTGGCTACACCTTC. It codes for CASSLERTGGLGYTF.

This chain connects TRBV20-1 to TRBJ1-1; D not certain. The CDR3 runs to 11 residues. Germline V CDR1 and CDR2: DFQATT, SNEGSKA (reference sequence). V shed 0 bases and J shed 8 bases, with 7 bases lying between them. The CDR3 DNA follows: TGCAGTGCTAGAGATGTGGGGGAAGCTTTCTTT. As protein: CSARDVGEAFF.

This clone was seen only once. The chain is built from TRBV5-1 and TRBJ2-5, with D unresolved. The germline V and J ends were trimmed by 5 bases and 1 base, with 15 bases remaining between them. The CDR3 covers 15 residues. Germline CDR1 and CDR2: SGHRS and YFSETQ. CDR3 protein: CASRETVLGQETQYF. The CDR3 nucleotides are TGCGCCAGCAGGGAAACGGTCTTGGGCCAAGAGACCCAGTACTTC.

This chain links TRBV6-1 with TRBJ1-1; D call uncertain. Trimming removed 4 bases from V and 4 bases from J, with 13 bases in between. Looked up from germline, CDR1 is MNHNS and CDR2 is SASEGT. The length of the CDR3 is 14 residues. The CDR3, as DNA: TGTGCCAGCAGTGTTCAGAGCCTCCTCACTGAAGCTTTCTTT. Protein: CASSVQSLLTEAFF.

This rearrangement joins TRBV6-1 to TRBJ2-7, with D maybe TRBD1 (5 bases). This CDR3 is built from 14 residues. CDR1 is MNHNS, CDR2 SASEGT, per germline. V lost 2 bases, J lost 6 bases, and 14 bases lay in between. CDR3 residues: CASSETRQRGEQYF. CDR3 DNA sequence: TGTGCCAGCAGTGAAACACGGCAAAGGGGCGAGCAGTACTTC.

This clone has only a few counts. This CDR3 reads CASSYGTSYGYTF. The CDR3, as DNA: TGTGCCAGCAGTTACGGGACATCCTATGGCTACACCTTC. The chain is built from TRBV6-2 or TRBV6-3 and TRBJ1-2; maybe TRBD1 (6 bases). In germline, CDR1 is MNHEY, CDR2 SVGEGT. The CDR3 spans 13 residues. Trimming removed 2 bases at V and 4 bases at J, with 8 bases between.

This sequence joins TRBV30 and TRBJ1-5; possible D gene TRBD1, 6 bases. Trimming stripped 0 bases from V and 1 base from J, with 10 bases between. This CDR3 is built from 15 residues. Germline V CDR1 and CDR2: GTSNPN, SVGIG (reference sequence). For the CDR3, the DNA is TGTGCCTGGAGTGTATCAGGGGCGAGCAATCAGCCCCAGCATTTT. Its protein is CAWSVSGASNQPQHF.

This clone came up a few times. The rearrangement links TRBV10-1 to TRBJ2-7, with D perhaps being TRBD1 or TRBD2 (5 bases each). The CDR3 covers 13 residues. Germline CDR1 reads WNHNN; CDR2 reads SYGVQD (reference sequence). V was clipped by 4 bases and J by 2 bases, with 9 bases between them. Written as DNA, the CDR3 is TGCGCCAGCAGTGTCAGGGAGCCCTACGAGCAGTACTTC. Residues: CASSVREPYEQYF.

The V gene is TRBV9, the J gene TRBJ2-5; D is possibly TRBD1 (5 bases). The CDR3 sequence is 15 residues long. Germline CDR1 and CDR2: SGDLS and YYNGEE. V was trimmed by 1 base and J by 3 bases, leaving 13 bases between them. The CDR3 spells CASSVQGIIEETQYF. The DNA of the CDR3 is TGTGCCAGCAGCGTACAGGGTATAATTGAAGAGACCCAGTACTTC.

The chain has TRBV12-3 or TRBV12-4 and TRBJ2-7; tentative D call: TRBD1 (5 bases). V gave up 4 bases and J gave up 3 bases, with 19 bases separating them. This CDR3 is built from 16 residues. The CDR3 DNA sequence: TGTGCCAGCAGTTCCCCCTCGGACAATTCGGACTACGAGCAGTACTTC. This sequence encodes CASSSPSDNSDYEQYF.

This clone was counted a few times. The chain employs TRBV30 and TRBJ1-4, with D unclear. Per germline, CDR1 GTSNPN and CDR2 SVGIG (reference sequence). The V end was cut by 2 bases, the J end by 4 bases, with 8 bases between. The length of the CDR3 is 13 residues. The CDR3 sequence is CAWSFAVNEKLFF. In DNA form, the CDR3 reads TGTGCCTGGAGTTTTGCGGTTAATGAAAAACTGTTTTTT.

V gene TRBV2 combines with J gene TRBJ2-1, with D possibly matching TRBD1 (5 bases). Looked up from germline, CDR1 is SNHLY and CDR2 is FYNNEI. The ends were cut back, 10 bases at V and 4 bases at J, with 14 bases in the middle. This CDR3 region has 13 residues. The CDR3 nucleotides are TGTGCCACGAAGGGGCAGACATACAATGAGCAGTTCTTC. It codes for CATKGQTYNEQFF. The full variable domain, its missing parts supplied by reference TRBV2 and TRBJ2-1, is EPEVTQTPSHQVTQMGQEVILRCVPISNHLYFYWYRQILGQKVEFLVSFYNNEISEKSEIFDDQFSVERPDGSNFTLKIRSTKLEDSAMYFCATKGQTYNEQFFGPGTRLTVL.

This clone was seen more than once but under ten times. The V call is TRBV19, the J call TRBJ2-1; 8 nucleotides match TRBD2. Losses at the gene ends were 8 bases for V and 5 bases for J; bases not matched to a gene: 5. This CDR3 is 13 amino acids long. Germline CDR1 is LNHDA and CDR2 is SQIVND (reference sequence). CDR3 residues: CASRGGSDNEQFF. CDR3 nucleotide sequence: TGTGCCAGTCGCGGGGGGTCCGACAATGAGCAGTTCTTC.

The CDR3, as DNA: TGCGCCAGCAGCAACCGGGACAGGGGGCTTACTGAAGCTTTCTTT. This codes for CASSNRDRGLTEAFF. The chain joins TRBV5-1 to TRBJ1-1; 12 bases agree with TRBD1. J lost 5 bases, V lost 4 bases, and 6 bases had no gene match. This CDR3 region has 15 residues. Germline V gene sequence: CDR1 SGHRS, CDR2 YFSETQ.